This TCR beta chain was observed in a study of T cells in Graves' hyperthyroidism and ophthalmopathy. V lost 1 base, J lost 4 bases, and 4 bases lay in between. Germline loops: CDR1 SNHLY, CDR2 FYNNEI. The CDR3 has 12 residues. In this sample, this clonotype turned up a few times. Amplification of TCR beta CDR3 regions used RNA as the template. First-round RT-PCR targeting the TCR CDR3 was performed with the HTBI primer set. TCRdb re-analysed the multiplex PCR reads in MiXCR, keeping a single row per CDR3 protein. In the table there are about 290,000 distinct CDR3 sequences, 16% of which are singletons.

J is TRBJ2-5 and V is TRBV2; D remains ambiguous. Source material: blood. This TCR was sampled from a man aged 30 to 39 with Graves' hyperthyroidism. DNA for the CDR3: TGTGCCAGCAGTGAAGGGGCAGAGACCCAGTACTTC. Its protein product is CASSEGAETQYF.